Listed below are T cell receptor beta chains from one sample, sequenced in a study of OX40 agonist ivuxolimab in advanced cancers. The protocol was immunoSEQ multiplex PCR, while the TCRdb copy is restricted to in-frame clones and leaves out a portion. The data show tens of thousands of clones, with around 87% seen just once and roughly 6.5% held by the top ten. Sequenced material: CD4+ or CD8+ T cells sorted from blood, taken in a trial of the OX40 agonist ivuxolimab. These receptors came from an adult with an advanced solid tumor such as melanoma, head and neck, liver or kidney cancer. Each CDR3 is given with its conserved first and last residue. The order of the fields is D gene, clone size, V gene, J gene, CDR3 DNA, CDR3 protein. A D gene is named only where the DNA matches it firmly. Some rows have no size entry. The others give once, few or many, or a class for an expanded clone.

>.|.|TRBV9|TRBJ1-4
TGTGCCAGCAGCGAGGGGGTAGGGGTCACTAATGAAAAACTGTTTTTT
CASSEGVGVTNEKLFF
>.|.|TRBV19|TRBJ1-4
TGTGCCAGTAGCCCGACTGGGGCTAATGAAAAACTGTTTTTT
CASSPTGANEKLFF
>TRBD1|few|TRBV7-9|TRBJ1-1
TGTGCCAGCAGCAGTTGGGACAGGGAGATCGAAGCTTTCTTT
CASSSWDREIEAFF
>.|.|TRBV19|TRBJ2-1
TGTGCCAGTAGTATTGGGACAAGGGCCTACAATGAGCAGTTCTTC
CASSIGTRAYNEQFF
>.|.|TRBV5-1|TRBJ2-5
TGCGCCAGCAGCTTGGAACTTTCACACCAAGAGACCCAGTACTTC
CASSLELSHQETQYF
>.|.|TRBV30|TRBJ2-7
TGCGCCTGGAGTGTAAGCGACACCTTCTACGAGCAGTACTTC
CAWSVSDTFYEQYF
>.|.|TRBV9|TRBJ1-1
TGTGCCAGCAGCGTAGGGGGGGACACTGAAGCTTTCTTT
CASSVGGDTEAFF
>.|.|TRBV7-3|TRBJ1-1
TGTGCCAGCAGTCAAAACCCGGGAATCGGAACTGAAGCTTTCTTT
CASSQNPGIGTEAFF
>TRBD1|.|TRBV29-1|TRBJ2-7
TGCAGCGTTGATGTTACCGGGACAGGATCCTACGAGCAGTACTTC
CSVDVTGTGSYEQYF
>.|.|TRBV10-3|TRBJ2-1
TGTGCCATCAGTGATGGCCCAAGCTCCTACAATGAGCAGTTCTTC
CAISDGPSSYNEQFF
>TRBD2|.|TRBV27|TRBJ2-3
TGTGCCAGCAGTCTGCTAAGACTAGCTCCTAGAAAGACAGATACGCAGTATTTT
CASSLLRLAPRKTDTQYF
>.|.|TRBV21-1|TRBJ2-5
TGTGCCAGCAGCAAGGTAATCTTAGGACGCGTTCGGGAGACCCAGTACTTC
CASSKVILGRVRETQYF
>.|.|TRBV19|TRBJ2-1
TGTGCCAGTAGTATAGGAGCGGCACGCAATGAGCAGTTCTTC
CASSIGAARNEQFF
>.|.|TRBV7-9|TRBJ2-7
TGTGCCAGCAGCTTTTGGACAGAAGCCTACGAGCAGTACTTC
CASSFWTEAYEQYF
>.|once|TRBV9|TRBJ1-1
TGTGCCAGCAGCGTATACTCGGGGGTGAACACTGAAGCTTTCTTT
CASSVYSGVNTEAFF
>.|.|TRBV30|TRBJ2-7
TGTGCCTCGGACGGTAAAAGCTCCTACGAGCAGTACTTC
CASDGKSSYEQYF
>.|.|TRBV11-3|TRBJ2-7
TGTGCCAGCAGCTCCTATACAGAAGGGGCCTACGAGCAGTACTTC
CASSSYTEGAYEQYF
>.|.|TRBV9|TRBJ2-3
TGTGCCAGCAGCACCGCAGGAGCGACCACCTGGGTAGATACGCAGTATTTT
CASSTAGATTWVDTQYF
>.|.|TRBV7-2|TRBJ2-4
TGTGCCAGCAGCTTAGATCTTGGCTACTTCAACATTCAGTACTTC
CASSLDLGYFNIQYF
>.|.|TRBV7-9|TRBJ1-1
TGTGCCAGCAGCCTACCCGGGGGGGCCACTGAAGCTTTCTTT
CASSLPGGATEAFF
>.|.|TRBV28|TRBJ1-1
TGTGCCAGCAGTACACCCCGGGCCACGAACACTGAAGCTTTCTTT
CASSTPRATNTEAFF
>.|.|TRBV15|TRBJ1-1
TGTGCCACCAGCAGAGATCGTAGCTTGGCGGATGAAGCTTTCTTT
CATSRDRSLADEAFF
>.|.|TRBV7-9|TRBJ2-7
TGTGCCAGCAGCCCAACACCATTCTACGAGCAGTACTTC
CASSPTPFYEQYF
>TRBD1|.|TRBV11-2|TRBJ2-7
TGTGCCAGCAGCCCTCCGGGACAGCCCTACGAGCAGTACTTC
CASSPPGQPYEQYF
>TRBD1|.|TRBV10-3|TRBJ1-2
TGTGCCATCAGTGAGCGCGGGACAGTATCCGGCTACACCTTC
CAISERGTVSGYTF
>.|.|TRBV19|TRBJ2-1
TGTGCCAGTAGTATAGTCCCGCTCTTGACGAGCTCCTACAATGAGCAGTTCTTC
CASSIVPLLTSSYNEQFF
>.|.|TRBV14|TRBJ2-7
TGTGCCAGCAGCCACCGGGATTTACTCTCCTACGAGCAGTACTTC
CASSHRDLLSYEQYF
>TRBD1|.|TRBV18|TRBJ1-2
TGTGCCAGCTCACCCTCCGACAGGGGCCCAACTCATGGCTACACCTTC
CASSPSDRGPTHGYTF
>.|.|TRBV4-1|TRBJ1-3
TGCGCCAGCAGCCAAGATTCGGCTGGAAACACCATATATTTT
CASSQDSAGNTIYF
>.|.|TRBV15|TRBJ1-1
TGTGCCACCAGCAGACGACTAGGTACTGAAGCTTTCTTT
CATSRRLGTEAFF
>.|.|TRBV7-8|TRBJ2-1
TGTGCCAGCAGCTTAAGGGTGCGCCTGTTTGATGAGCAGTTCTTC
CASSLRVRLFDEQFF
>.|few|TRBV11-2|TRBJ1-1
TGTGCCAGCAGTCGAGGTGGCACTGAAGCTTTCTTT
CASSRGGTEAFF
>.|.|TRBV27|TRBJ2-1
TGTGCCAGCAGTTTAGAAAGTTCCTACAATGAGCAGTTCTTC
CASSLESSYNEQFF
>.|few|TRBV28|TRBJ1-5
TGTGCCAGTACTCATGGAAGCAATCAGCCCCAGCATTTT
CASTHGSNQPQHF
>.|.|TRBV15|TRBJ2-1
TGTGCCACCAGCAGAGCAGGATGGGATGAGCAGTTCTTC
CATSRAGWDEQFF
>.|.|TRBV19|TRBJ2-3
TGTGCCAGTAGTATAGGAATAAGCTCTTATACGCAGTATTTT
CASSIGISSYTQYF
>.|once|TRBV28|TRBJ2-7
TGTGCCAGCAGTTTACAGGTATCCGCCTACGAGCAGTACTTC
CASSLQVSAYEQYF
>.|.|TRBV7-6|TRBJ1-1
TGTGCCAGCAGCTTAGAGAGTCTAACTGAAGCTTTCTTT
CASSLESLTEAFF
>.|.|TRBV5-4|TRBJ2-1
TGTGCCAGCAGCCCGGGACTGGGGATCCACAATGAGCAGTTCTTC
CASSPGLGIHNEQFF
>TRBD1|.|TRBV28|TRBJ1-4
TGTGCCAGCAGTTTTCTTCGACAGGGTAATGAAAAACTGTTTTTT
CASSFLRQGNEKLFF
>TRBD2|.|TRBV13|TRBJ2-5
TGTGCCAGCAGCCCCGGGGGGGCGAGCCTGGAGACCCAGTACTTC
CASSPGGASLETQYF
>.|.|TRBV27|TRBJ1-1
TGTGCCAGCAGTTTATCCGGGGGCACTGAAGCTTTCTTT
CASSLSGGTEAFF
>TRBD2|.|TRBV30|TRBJ2-6
TGTGCTTACTCGCGGGGGGCTGGGGCCAACGTCCTGACTTTC
CAYSRGAGANVLTF
>.|.|TRBV9|TRBJ2-1
TGTGCCAGCAGCCCCGGAGGGAATGAGCAGTTCTTC
CASSPGGNEQFF
>.|.|TRBV7-9|TRBJ1-3
TGTGCCAGCAGCCCTACAGCCAGCTCTGGAAACACCATATATTTT
CASSPTASSGNTIYF
>.|.|TRBV10-3|TRBJ1-1
TGTGCCATCAGTGAGTCGGGTGAGACCGAAATGAACACTGAAGCTTTCTTT
CAISESGETEMNTEAFF
>TRBD1|.|TRBV30|TRBJ2-1
TGTGCCTGGAACTTCGGACAGGTTGATGAGCAGTTCTTC
CAWNFGQVDEQFF
>TRBD1|.|TRBV28|TRBJ2-2
TGTGCCAGCAGTTTAAGGGGACAGGGGATTTACACCGGGGAGCTGTTTTTT
CASSLRGQGIYTGELFF
>TRBD1|.|TRBV5-4|TRBJ1-1
TGTGCCAGCAGCTTGACAGGGGGCACTGAAGCTTTCTTT
CASSLTGGTEAFF
>TRBD2|.|TRBV7-3|TRBJ2-1
TGTGCCAGCAGCTTACTCTCGCCTCTAGCGGCAACTGGGAATGAGCAGTTCTTC
CASSLLSPLAATGNEQFF
>.|.|TRBV5-1|TRBJ1-2
TGCGCCAGCAGCTTGGCCGGTACAGGGTACTCACACTATGGCTACACCTTC
CASSLAGTGYSHYGYTF
>.|.|TRBV5-4|TRBJ1-1
TGTGCCAGCAGCCCCGGGGAGGCTACTGAAGCTTTCTTT
CASSPGEATEAFF
>.|once|TRBV6-5|TRBJ1-5
TGTGCCAGCAAAGTAGGGGCAGGGGACAATCAGCCCCAGCATTTT
CASKVGAGDNQPQHF